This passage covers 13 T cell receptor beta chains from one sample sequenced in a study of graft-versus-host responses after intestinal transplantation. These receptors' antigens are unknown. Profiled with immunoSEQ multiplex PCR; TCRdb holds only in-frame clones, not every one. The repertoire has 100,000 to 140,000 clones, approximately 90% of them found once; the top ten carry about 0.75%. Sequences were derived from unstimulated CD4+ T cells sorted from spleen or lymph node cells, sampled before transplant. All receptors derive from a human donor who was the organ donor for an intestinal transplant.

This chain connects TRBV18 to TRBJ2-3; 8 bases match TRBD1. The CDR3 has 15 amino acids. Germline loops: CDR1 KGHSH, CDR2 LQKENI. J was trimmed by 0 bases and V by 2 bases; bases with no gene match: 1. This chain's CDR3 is CASSPYRGSTDTQYF. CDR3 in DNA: TGTGCCAGCTCACCATACAGGGGGAGCACAGATACGCAGTATTTT.

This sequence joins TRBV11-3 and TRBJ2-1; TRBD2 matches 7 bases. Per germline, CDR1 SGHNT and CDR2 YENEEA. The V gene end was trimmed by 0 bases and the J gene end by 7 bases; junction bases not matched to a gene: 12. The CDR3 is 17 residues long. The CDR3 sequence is CASSLDKRGVRNNEQFF. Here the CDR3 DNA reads TGTGCCAGCAGCTTAGATAAACGGGGGGTACGGAATAATGAGCAGTTCTTC.

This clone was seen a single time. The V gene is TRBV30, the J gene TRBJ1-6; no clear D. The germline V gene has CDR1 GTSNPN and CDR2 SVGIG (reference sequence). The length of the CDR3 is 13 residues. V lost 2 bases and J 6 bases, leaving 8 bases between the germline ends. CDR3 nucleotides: TGTGCCTGGAGTAGGGATTCTAATTCACCCCTCCACTTT. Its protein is CAWSRDSNSPLHF. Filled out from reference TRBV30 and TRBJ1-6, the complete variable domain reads SQTIHQWPATLVQPVGSPLSLECTVEGTSNPNLYWYRQAAGRGLQLLFYSVGIGQISSEVPQNLSASRPQDRQFILSSKKLLLSDSGFYLCAWSRDSNSPLHFGNGTRLTVT.

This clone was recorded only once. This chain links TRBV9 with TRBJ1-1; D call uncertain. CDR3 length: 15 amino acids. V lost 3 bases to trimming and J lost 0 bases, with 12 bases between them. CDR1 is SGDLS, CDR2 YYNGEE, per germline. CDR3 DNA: TGTGCCAGCAGCGCCGACATGAGGATGAACACTGAAGCTTTCTTT. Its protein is CASSADMRMNTEAFF.

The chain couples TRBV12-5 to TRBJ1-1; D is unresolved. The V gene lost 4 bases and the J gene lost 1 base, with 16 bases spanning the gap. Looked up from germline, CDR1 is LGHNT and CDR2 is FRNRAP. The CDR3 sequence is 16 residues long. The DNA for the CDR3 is TGTGCTAGTGGTTGGTCGCTCCCGATTTGGAACACTGAAGCTTTCTTT. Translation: CASGWSLPIWNTEAFF.

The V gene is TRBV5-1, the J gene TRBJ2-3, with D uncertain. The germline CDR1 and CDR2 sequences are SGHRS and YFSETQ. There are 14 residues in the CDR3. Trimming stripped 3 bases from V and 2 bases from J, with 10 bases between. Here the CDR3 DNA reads TGCGCCAGCAGCTCCCCCGCGGACACAGATACGCAGTATTTT. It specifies CASSSPADTDTQYF.

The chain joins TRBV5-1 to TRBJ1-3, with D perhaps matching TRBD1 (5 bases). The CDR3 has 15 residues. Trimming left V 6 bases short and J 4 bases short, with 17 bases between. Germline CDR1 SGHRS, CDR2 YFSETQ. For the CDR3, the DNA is TGCGCCAGCACCGCGGGGGGAATATCAGGAAACACCATATATTTT. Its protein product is CASTAGGISGNTIYF.

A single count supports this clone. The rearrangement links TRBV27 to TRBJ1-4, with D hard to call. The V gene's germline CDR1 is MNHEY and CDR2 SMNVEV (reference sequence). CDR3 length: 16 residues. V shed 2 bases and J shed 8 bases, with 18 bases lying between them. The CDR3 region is CASSLSRAGGKEKLFF. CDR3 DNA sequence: TGTGCCAGCAGTTTAAGCCGCGCAGGCGGAAAAGAAAAACTGTTTTTT.

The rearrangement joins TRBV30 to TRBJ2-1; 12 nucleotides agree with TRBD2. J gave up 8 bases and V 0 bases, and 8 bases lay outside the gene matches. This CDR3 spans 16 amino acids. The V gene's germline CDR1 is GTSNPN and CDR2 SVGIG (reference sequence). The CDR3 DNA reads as TGTGCCTGGAGTGTACAAACTAGCGGGAGGACTTATGAGCAGTTCTTC. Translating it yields CAWSVQTSGRTYEQFF.

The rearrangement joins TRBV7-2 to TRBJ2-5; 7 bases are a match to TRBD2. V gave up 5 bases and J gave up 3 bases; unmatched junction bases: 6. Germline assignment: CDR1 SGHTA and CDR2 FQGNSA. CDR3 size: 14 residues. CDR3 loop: CASSPQSGEETQYF. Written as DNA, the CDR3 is TGTGCCAGCAGCCCACAAAGCGGGGAAGAGACCCAGTACTTC.

The CDR3 reads CASSLVGSGRLLPYEQYF. CDR3 sequence (DNA): TGCGCCAGCAGCTTGGTTGGTAGCGGGAGATTATTACCTTACGAGCAGTACTTC. The chain uses TRBV5-1 and TRBJ2-7; 9 bases agree with TRBD2. The V segment lost 0 bases and the J segment 4 bases; nucleotides outside the gene matches: 14. The CDR3 length is 18 residues. CDR1 is SGHRS and CDR2 is YFSETQ in the germline V gene.

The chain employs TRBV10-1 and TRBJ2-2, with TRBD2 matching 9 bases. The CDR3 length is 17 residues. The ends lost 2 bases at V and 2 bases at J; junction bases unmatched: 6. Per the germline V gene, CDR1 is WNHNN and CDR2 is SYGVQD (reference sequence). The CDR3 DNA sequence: TGCGCCAGCAGTGAGGCGGGGGGGCCGGGAAACACCGGGGAGCTGTTTTTT. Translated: CASSEAGGPGNTGELFF.

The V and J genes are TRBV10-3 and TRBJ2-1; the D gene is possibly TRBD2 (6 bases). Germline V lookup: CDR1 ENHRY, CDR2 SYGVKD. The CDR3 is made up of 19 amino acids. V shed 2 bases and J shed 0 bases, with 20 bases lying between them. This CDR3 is CAISEPTPKAGSSYNEQFF. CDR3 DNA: TGTGCCATCAGTGAGCCGACCCCCAAGGCGGGAAGCTCCTACAATGAGCAGTTCTTC.